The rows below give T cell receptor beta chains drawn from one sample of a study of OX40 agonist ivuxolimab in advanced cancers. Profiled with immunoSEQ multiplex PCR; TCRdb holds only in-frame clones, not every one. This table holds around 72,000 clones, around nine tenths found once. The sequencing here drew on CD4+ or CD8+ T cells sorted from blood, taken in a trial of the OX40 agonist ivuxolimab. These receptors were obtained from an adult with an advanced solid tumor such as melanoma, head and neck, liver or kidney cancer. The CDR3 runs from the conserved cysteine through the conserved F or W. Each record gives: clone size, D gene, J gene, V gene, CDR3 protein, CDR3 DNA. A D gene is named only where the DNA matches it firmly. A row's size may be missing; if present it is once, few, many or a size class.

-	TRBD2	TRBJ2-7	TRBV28	CASSLLGGGDEQYF	TGTGCCAGCAGTTTGCTCGGGGGGGGCGACGAGCAGTACTTC
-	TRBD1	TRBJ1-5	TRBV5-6	CASSLGQGASQPQHF	TGTGCCAGCAGCTTGGGGCAGGGGGCCAGTCAGCCCCAGCATTTT
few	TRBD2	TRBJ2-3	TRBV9	CASSVESTSGTKSYTQYF	TGTGCCAGCAGCGTAGAATCAACTAGCGGGACCAAGAGTTATACGCAGTATTTT
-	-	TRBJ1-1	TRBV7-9	CASSRDTETEAFF	TGTGCCAGCAGTCGGGACACCGAGACTGAAGCTTTCTTT
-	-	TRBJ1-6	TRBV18	CASSPAGPTGSPLHF	TGTGCCAGCTCACCAGCAGGCCCCACAGGTTCACCCCTCCACTTT
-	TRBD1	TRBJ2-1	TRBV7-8	CASSLDRGNEQFF	TGTGCCAGCAGCTTAGACAGGGGAAATGAGCAGTTCTTC
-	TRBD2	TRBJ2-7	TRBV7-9	CASSQSAGGLSYEQYF	TGTGCCAGCAGCCAGTCGGCGGGAGGCCTCTCCTACGAGCAGTACTTC
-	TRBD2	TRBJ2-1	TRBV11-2	CASSRLAGVQEQFF	TGTGCCAGCAGTCGACTAGCGGGAGTGCAGGAGCAGTTCTTC
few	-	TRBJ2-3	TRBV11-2	CASSLVGPSDTQYF	TGTGCCAGCAGCTTAGTTGGACCCTCAGATACGCAGTATTTT
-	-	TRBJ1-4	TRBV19	CASSMEGTSGEKLFF	TGTGCCAGTAGTATGGAGGGAACCTCGGGGGAAAAACTGTTTTTT
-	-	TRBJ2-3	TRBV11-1	CASSAQGGTQYF	TGTGCCAGCAGCGCGCAGGGTGGTACGCAGTATTTT
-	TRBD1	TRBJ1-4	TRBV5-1	CASSWTGDNEKLFF	TGCGCCAGCAGCTGGACAGGGGACAATGAAAAACTGTTTTTT
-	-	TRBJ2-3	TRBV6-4	CASSDSSGLSPDTQYF	TGTGCCAGCAGTGACTCTTCCGGGTTGAGCCCAGATACGCAGTATTTT
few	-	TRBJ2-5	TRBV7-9	CASSFPGLHQETQYF	TGTGCCAGCAGCTTCCCGGGACTCCACCAAGAGACCCAGTACTTC
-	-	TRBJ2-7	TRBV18	CASSPRVEFYEQYF	TGTGCCAGCTCACCCAGGGTGGAGTTCTACGAGCAGTACTTC
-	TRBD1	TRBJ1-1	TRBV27	CASRPRRGTLSEAFF	TGTGCCAGCAGACCTCGCAGGGGGACATTGAGTGAAGCTTTCTTT
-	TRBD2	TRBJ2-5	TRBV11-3	CASSSGLAAKETQYF	TGTGCCAGCAGCTCCGGACTAGCGGCTAAAGAGACCCAGTACTTC
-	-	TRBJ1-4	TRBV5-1	CASSLSPGEKLFF	TGCGCCAGCAGCTTGTCCCCGGGGGAAAAACTGTTTTTT
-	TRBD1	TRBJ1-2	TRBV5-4	CASSFPQGVSGYTF	TGTGCCAGCAGCTTCCCCCAGGGGGTTAGTGGCTACACCTTC
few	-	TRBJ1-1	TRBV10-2	CASSDGVGNTEAFF	TGCGCCAGCAGTGATGGTGTTGGGAACACTGAAGCTTTCTTT
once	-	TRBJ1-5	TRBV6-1	CASSEGSGNQPQHF	TGTGCCAGCAGTGAAGGGTCCGGCAATCAGCCCCAGCATTTT
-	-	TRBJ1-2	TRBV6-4	CASSDNAVGGYTF	TGTGCCAGCAGTGACAACGCCGTAGGTGGCTACACCTTC
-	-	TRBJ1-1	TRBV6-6	CASSYSTGGVGAEAFF	TGTGCCAGCAGTTACTCGACGGGGGGCGTTGGGGCTGAAGCTTTCTTT
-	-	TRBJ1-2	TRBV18	CASSPGVGGYTF	TGTGCCAGCTCACCAGGCGTGGGCGGCTACACCTTC
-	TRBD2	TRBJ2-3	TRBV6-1	CASSTTSGSGNTQYF	TGTGCCAGCAGTACGACTAGCGGGAGTGGGAATACGCAGTATTTT
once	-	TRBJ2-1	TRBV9	CASSAEGGYEQFF	TGTGCCAGCAGCGCCGAGGGGGGCTATGAGCAGTTCTTC
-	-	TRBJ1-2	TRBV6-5	CASSYSGSLNNYGYTF	TGTGCCAGCAGTTACTCGGGAAGCCTTAATAACTATGGCTACACCTTC
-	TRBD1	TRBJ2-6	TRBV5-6	CASSLRTGPGANVLTF	TGTGCCAGCAGCCTCCGGACAGGGCCTGGGGCCAACGTCCTGACTTTC
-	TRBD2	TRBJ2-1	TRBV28	CASSFVGREQFF	TGTGCCAGCAGTTTTGTCGGGAGGGAGCAGTTCTTC
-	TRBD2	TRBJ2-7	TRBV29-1	CSVDLSGSGNEQYF	TGCAGCGTTGACCTAAGCGGGAGCGGTAACGAGCAGTACTTC
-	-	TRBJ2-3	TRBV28	CASLPPASAPTDTQYF	TGTGCCAGTCTCCCCCCGGCTAGCGCACCCACAGATACGCAGTATTTT
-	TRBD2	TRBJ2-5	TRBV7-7	CASSPSGAGETQYF	TGTGCTAGCAGCCCTAGCGGGGCGGGAGAGACCCAGTACTTC
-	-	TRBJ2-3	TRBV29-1	CSVVGGADTDTQYF	TGCAGCGTTGTAGGTGGGGCGGACACAGATACGCAGTATTTT
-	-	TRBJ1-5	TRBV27	CASSFGRNQPQHF	TGTGCCAGCAGTTTCGGAAGAAATCAGCCCCAGCATTTT
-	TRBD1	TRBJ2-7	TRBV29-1	CSVAPQGARTSEQYF	TGCAGCGTTGCGCCCCAGGGGGCAAGGACGTCCGAGCAGTACTTC
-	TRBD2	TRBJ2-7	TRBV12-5	CASGPGLAATYEQYF	TGTGCTAGTGGACCCGGACTAGCTGCCACCTACGAGCAGTACTTC
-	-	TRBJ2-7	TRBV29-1	CSVADASSYEQYF	TGCAGCGTTGCTGACGCGAGCTCCTACGAGCAGTACTTC
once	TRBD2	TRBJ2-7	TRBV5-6	CASSLVAGGVYEQYF	TGTGCCAGCAGCTTGGTTGCGGGAGGGGTCTACGAGCAGTACTTC
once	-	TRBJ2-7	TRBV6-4	CASGYFLSSYEQYF	TGTGCCTCTGGGTACTTCCTTAGCTCCTACGAGCAGTACTTC
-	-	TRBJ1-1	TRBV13	CASSRTVNTEAFF	TGTGCCAGCAGCCGGACAGTGAACACTGAAGCTTTCTTT
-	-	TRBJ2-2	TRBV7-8	CASSAQGGTSNTGELFF	TGTGCCAGCAGCGCCCAGGGGGGTACCTCTAACACCGGGGAGCTGTTTTTT
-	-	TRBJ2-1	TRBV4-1	CASRDQGTLSYNEQFF	TGCGCCAGCAGGGACCAGGGGACCCTCTCCTACAATGAGCAGTTCTTC
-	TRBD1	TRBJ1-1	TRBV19	CASGAGTGGTEAFF	TGTGCCAGTGGGGCCGGGACAGGGGGCACTGAAGCTTTCTTT
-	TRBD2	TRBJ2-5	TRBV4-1	CASSQAGLAGLETQYF	TGCGCCAGCAGCCAAGCGGGGCTAGCGGGGCTGGAGACCCAGTACTTC
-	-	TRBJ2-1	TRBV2	CASSEFGRGSYNEQFF	TGTGCCAGCAGTGAATTCGGCAGGGGCAGCTACAATGAGCAGTTCTTC
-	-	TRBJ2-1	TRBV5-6	CASSSGGDEQFF	TGTGCCAGCAGCTCAGGTGGTGATGAGCAGTTCTTC
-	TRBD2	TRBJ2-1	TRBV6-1	CASFPGLAPWQFF	TGTGCCAGTTTCCCGGGACTAGCCCCGTGGCAGTTCTTC
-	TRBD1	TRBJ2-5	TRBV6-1	CASSGTGMETQYF	TGTGCCAGCAGTGGGACAGGGATGGAGACCCAGTACTTC
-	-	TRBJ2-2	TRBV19	CASSIFPTTLGNTGELFF	TGTGCCAGTAGTATTTTCCCCACAACCTTAGGGAACACCGGGGAGCTGTTTTTT
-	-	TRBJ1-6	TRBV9	CASSVAGERNSPLHF	TGTGCCAGCAGCGTAGCTGGAGAGCGTAACTCACCCCTCCACTTT
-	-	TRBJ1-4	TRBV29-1	CSVEVGSNEKLFF	TGCAGCGTTGAAGTTGGGTCTAATGAAAAACTGTTTTTT
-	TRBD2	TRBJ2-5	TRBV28	CASSLPPGLQETQYF	TGTGCCAGCAGTTTACCTCCGGGACTACAAGAGACCCAGTACTTC
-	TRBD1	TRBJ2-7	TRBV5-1	CASTLTGGGFYEQYF	TGCGCCAGCACCCTGACAGGGGGTGGATTCTACGAGCAGTACTTC